Sequencing of this TCR beta chain was carried out in a study of T-cell memory formation after mild COVID-19. The study's findings and limits: Researchers found some responding clones in pre-infection memory, a sign that cross-reactive memory joined. Day 15 to 85 contracting clones showed balanced CD4/CD8; later expanders leaned CD4+.

With respect to this clonotype: The target antigen is unknown.

V lost 4 bases and J lost 5, with 12 bases in between. There are 15 residues in the CDR3. Germline CDR1 reads MNHEY; CDR2 reads SVGAGI. TCRdb re-analysed the 5' RACE reads in MiXCR, keeping a single row per CDR3 protein. The table lists more than 300,000 distinct CDR3 sequences, roughly 13% of them singletons. Sequenced material: PBMCs or a T cell subset sorted from them (not recorded which). The V and J genes are TRBV6-5 and TRBJ1-6, with D maybe TRBD1 (6 bases). This TCR came from a young man who had mild COVID-19 (a few samples of this study predate the infection). Cell type and time point are not known. In DNA, the CDR3 is TGTGCCAGCAGTTCGCTACAGGGAGATAATTCACCCCTCCACTTT. This sequence encodes CASSSLQGDNSPLHF.